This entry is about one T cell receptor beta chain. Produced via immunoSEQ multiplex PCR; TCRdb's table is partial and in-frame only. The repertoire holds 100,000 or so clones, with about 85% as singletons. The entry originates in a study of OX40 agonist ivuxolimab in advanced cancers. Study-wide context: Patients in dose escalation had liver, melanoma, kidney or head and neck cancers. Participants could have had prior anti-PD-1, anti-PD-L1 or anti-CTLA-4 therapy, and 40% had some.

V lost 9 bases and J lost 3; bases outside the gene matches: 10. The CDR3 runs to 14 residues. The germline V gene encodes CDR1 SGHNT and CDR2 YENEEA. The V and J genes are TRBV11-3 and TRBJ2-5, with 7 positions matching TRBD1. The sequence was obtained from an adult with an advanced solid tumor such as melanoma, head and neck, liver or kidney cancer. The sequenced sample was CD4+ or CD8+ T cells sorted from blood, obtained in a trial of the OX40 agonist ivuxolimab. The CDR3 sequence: CASSPGTAEETQYF. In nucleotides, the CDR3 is TGTGCCAGTAGCCCCGGGACAGCAGAAGAGACCCAGTACTTC.